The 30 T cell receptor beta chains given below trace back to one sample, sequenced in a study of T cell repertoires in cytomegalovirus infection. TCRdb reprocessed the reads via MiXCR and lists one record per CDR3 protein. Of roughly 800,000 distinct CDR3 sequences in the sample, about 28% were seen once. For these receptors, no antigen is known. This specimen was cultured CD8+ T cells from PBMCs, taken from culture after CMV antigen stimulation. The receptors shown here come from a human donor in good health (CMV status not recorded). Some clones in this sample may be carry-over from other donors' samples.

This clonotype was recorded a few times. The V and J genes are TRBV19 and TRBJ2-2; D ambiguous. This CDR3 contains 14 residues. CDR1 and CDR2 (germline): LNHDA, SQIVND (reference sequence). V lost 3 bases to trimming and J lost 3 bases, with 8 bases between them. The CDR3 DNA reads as TGTGCCAGTAGTATGTCGGCTTACACCGGGGAGCTGTTTTTT. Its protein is CASSMSAYTGELFF.

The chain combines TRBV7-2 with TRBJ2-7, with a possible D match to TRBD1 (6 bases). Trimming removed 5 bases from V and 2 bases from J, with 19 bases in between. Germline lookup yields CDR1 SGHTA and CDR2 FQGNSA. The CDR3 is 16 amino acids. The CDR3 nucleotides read TGTGCCAGCAGCGACCGGGACCAGGGGAACCCCTACGAGCAGTACGTC. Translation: CASSDRDQGNPYEQYV.

In nucleotides, the CDR3 is TGTGCCAGCAGTTCCCTACTTCGACAGTTTACAGATACGCAGTATTTT. It specifies CASSSLLRQFTDTQYF. V is TRBV7-9 and J is TRBJ2-3, with D tentatively TRBD1 (5 bases). This CDR3 region has 16 residues. Germline loops: CDR1 SEHNR, CDR2 FQNEAQ (reference sequence). V was shortened by 6 bases and J by 3 bases, with 19 bases between the two germline ends.

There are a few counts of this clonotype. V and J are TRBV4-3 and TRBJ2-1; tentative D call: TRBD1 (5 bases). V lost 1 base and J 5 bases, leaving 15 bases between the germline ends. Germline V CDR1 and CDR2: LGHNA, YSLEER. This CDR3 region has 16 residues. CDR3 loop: CASSQVFATVDNEQFF. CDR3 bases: TGCGCCAGCAGCCAAGTGTTCGCGACAGTGGACAATGAGCAGTTCTTC.

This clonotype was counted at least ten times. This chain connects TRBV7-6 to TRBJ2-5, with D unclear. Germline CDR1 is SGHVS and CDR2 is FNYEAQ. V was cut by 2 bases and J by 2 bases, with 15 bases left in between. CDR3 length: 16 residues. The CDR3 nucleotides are TGTGCCAGCAGCTTAACAGTTTCGTTCGGACAAGAGACCCAGTACTTC. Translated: CASSLTVSFGQETQYF.

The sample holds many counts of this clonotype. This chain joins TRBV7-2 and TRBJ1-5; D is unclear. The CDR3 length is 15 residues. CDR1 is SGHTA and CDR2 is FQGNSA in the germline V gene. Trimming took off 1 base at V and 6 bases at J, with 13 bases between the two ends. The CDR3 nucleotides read TGTGCCAGCAGCTTAGGTGTTGGGTCTGCTCAGCCCCAGCATTTT. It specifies CASSLGVGSAQPQHF. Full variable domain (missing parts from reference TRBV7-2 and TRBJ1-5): GAGVSQSPSNKVTEKGKDVELRCDPISGHTALYWYRQSLGQGLEFLIYFQGNSAPDKSGLPSDRFSAERTGGSVSTLTIQRTQQEDSAVYLCASSLGVGSAQPQHFGDGTRLSIL.

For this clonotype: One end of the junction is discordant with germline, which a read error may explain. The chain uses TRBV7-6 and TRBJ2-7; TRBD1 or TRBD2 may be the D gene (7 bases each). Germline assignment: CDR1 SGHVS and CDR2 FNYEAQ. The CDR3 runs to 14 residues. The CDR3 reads CTSSSQGGKFEQYF. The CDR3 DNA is TGTACCAGCAGCTCCCAGGGGGGGAAATTCGAGCAGTACTTC. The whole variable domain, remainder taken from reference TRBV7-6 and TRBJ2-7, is GAGVSQSPRYKVTKRGQDVALRCDPISGHVSLYWYRQALGQGPEFLTYFNYEAQQDKSGLPNDRFSAERPEGSISTLTIQRTEQRDSAMYRCTSSSQGGKFEQYFGPGTRLTVT.

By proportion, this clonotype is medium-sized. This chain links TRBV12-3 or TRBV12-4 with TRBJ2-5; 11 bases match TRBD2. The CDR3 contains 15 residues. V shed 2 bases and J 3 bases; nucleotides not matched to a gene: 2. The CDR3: CASSLLAGGKETQYF. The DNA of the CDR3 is TGTGCCAGCAGTTTACTAGCGGGAGGAAAAGAGACCCAGTACTTC.

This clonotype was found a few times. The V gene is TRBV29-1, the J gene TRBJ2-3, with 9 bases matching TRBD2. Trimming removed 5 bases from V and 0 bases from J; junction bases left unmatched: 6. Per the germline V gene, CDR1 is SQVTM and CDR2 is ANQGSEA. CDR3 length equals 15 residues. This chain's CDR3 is CSVRLADTSTDTQYF. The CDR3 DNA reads TGCAGCGTTCGACTAGCGGACACTAGCACAGATACGCAGTATTTT.

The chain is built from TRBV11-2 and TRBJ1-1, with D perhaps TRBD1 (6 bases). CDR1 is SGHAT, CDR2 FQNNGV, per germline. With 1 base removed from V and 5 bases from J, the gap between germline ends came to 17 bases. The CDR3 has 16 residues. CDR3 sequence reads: CASSLAPGALGTEAFF. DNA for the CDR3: TGTGCCAGCAGCTTAGCCCCGGGGGCGCTGGGTACTGAAGCTTTCTTT.

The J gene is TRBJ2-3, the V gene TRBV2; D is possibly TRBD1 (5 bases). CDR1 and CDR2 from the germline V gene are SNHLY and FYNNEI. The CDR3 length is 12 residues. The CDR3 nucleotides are TGTGCGGCAGTAGGGGTCACAGATACGCAGTATTTT. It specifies CAAVGVTDTQYF.

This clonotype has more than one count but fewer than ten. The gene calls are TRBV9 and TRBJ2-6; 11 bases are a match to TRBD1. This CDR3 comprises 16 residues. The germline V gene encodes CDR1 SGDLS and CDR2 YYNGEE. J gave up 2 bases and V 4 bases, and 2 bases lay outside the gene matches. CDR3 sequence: CASSPGQGAGANVLTF. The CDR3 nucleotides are TGTGCCAGCAGCCCGGGACAGGGGGCTGGGGCCAACGTCCTGACTTTC.

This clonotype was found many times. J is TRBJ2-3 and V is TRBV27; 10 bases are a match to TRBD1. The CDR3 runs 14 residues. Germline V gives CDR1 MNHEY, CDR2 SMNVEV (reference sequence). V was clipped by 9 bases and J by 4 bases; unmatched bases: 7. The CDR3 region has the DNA TGTGCCAGTAGGACAGGGGGTTTCGCAGATACGCAGTATTTT. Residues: CASRTGGFADTQYF.

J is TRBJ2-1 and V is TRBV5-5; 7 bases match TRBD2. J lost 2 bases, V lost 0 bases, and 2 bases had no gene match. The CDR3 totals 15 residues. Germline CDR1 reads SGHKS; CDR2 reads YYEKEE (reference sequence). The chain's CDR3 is CASSLVLATYNEQFF. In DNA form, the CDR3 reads TGTGCCAGCAGCTTGGTACTAGCGACCTACAATGAGCAGTTCTTC.

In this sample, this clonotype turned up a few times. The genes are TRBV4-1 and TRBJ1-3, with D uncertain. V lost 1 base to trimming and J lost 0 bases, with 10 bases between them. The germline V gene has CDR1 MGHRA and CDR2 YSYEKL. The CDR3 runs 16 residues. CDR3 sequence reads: CASSQGEGSSGNTIYF. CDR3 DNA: TGCGCCAGCAGCCAAGGCGAAGGGAGCTCTGGAAACACCATATATTTT.

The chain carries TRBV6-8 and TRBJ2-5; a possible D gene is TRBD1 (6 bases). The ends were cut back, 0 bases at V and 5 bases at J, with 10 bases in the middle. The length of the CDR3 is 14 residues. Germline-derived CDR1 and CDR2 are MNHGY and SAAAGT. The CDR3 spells CASSYSGAWETQYF. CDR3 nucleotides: TGTGCCAGCAGTTACTCGGGGGCATGGGAGACCCAGTACTTC.

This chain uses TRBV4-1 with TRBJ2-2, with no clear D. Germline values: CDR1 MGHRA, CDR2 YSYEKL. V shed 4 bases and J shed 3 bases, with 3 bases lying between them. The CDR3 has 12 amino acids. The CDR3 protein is CASSPHTGELFF. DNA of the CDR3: TGCGCCAGCAGCCCCCACACCGGGGAGCTGTTTTTT.

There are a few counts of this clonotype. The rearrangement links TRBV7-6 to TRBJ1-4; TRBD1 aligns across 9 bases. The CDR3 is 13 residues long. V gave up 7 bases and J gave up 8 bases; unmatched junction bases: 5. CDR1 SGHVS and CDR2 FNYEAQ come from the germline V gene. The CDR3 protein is CASTNDRGEKLFF. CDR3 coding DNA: TGTGCCAGCACCAACGACAGGGGGGAAAAACTGTTTTTT.

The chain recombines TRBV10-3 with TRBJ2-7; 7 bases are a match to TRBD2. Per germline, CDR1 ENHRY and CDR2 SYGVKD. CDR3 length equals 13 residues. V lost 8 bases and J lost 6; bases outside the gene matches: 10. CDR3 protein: CAIATGTTFEQYF. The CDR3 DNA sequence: TGTGCCATCGCGACCGGGACTACCTTCGAGCAGTACTTC.

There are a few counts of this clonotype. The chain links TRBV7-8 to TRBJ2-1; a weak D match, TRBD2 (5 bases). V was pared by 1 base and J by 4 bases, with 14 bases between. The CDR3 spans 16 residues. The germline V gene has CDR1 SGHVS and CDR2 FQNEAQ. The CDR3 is CASSLGTGERYNEQFF. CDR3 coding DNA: TGTGCCAGCAGCTTAGGAACCGGGGAGAGGTACAATGAGCAGTTCTTC.

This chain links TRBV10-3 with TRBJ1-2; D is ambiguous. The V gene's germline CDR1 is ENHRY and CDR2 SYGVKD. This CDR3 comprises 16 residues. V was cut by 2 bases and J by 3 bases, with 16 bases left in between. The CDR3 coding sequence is TGTGCCATCAGTGAGGACCGGTCCGGGCTAGACTATGGCTACACCTTC. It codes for CAISEDRSGLDYGYTF.

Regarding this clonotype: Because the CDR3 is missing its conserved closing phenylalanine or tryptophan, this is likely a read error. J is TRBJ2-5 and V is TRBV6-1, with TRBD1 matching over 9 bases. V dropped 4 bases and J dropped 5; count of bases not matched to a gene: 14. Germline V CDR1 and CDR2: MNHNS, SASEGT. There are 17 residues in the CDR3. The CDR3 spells CASSARDRVVMMETQYS. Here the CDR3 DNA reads TGTGCCAGCAGTGCCCGGGACAGGGTAGTAATGATGGAGACCCAGTACTCC.

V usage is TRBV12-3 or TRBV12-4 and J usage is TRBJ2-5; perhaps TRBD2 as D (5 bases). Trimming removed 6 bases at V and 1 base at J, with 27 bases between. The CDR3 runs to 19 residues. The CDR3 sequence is CASSATLGVAPIRQETQYF. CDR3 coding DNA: TGTGCCAGCAGCGCCACCCTCGGGGTAGCCCCGATTCGCCAAGAGACCCAGTACTTC.

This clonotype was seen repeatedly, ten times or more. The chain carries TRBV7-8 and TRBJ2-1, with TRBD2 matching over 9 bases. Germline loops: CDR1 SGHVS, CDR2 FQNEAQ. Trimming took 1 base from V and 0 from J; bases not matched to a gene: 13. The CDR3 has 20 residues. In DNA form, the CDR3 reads TGTGCCAGCAGCTTAGGAAGAGGGGCGGGGGGGCCCCGCTCCTACAATGAGCAGTTCTTC. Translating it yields CASSLGRGAGGPRSYNEQFF. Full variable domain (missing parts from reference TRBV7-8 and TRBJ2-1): GAGVSQSPRYKVAKRGQDVALRCDPISGHVSLFWYQQALGQGPEFLTYFQNEAQLDKSGLPSDRFFAERPEGSVSTLKIQRTQQEDSAVYLCASSLGRGAGGPRSYNEQFFGPGTRLTVL.

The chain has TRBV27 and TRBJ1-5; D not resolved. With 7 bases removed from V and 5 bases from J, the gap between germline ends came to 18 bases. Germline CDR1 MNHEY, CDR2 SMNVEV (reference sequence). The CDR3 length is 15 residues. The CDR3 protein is CASMTLMGKDQPQHF. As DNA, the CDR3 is TGTGCCAGCATGACTTTGATGGGTAAAGATCAGCCCCAGCATTTT.

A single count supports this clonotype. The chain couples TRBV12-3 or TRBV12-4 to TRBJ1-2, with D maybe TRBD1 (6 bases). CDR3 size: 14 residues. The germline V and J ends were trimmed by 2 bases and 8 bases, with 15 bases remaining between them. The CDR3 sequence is CASSLPDRVGGYTF. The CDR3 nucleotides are TGTGCCAGCAGTTTACCGGACAGAGTTGGAGGCTACACCTTC.

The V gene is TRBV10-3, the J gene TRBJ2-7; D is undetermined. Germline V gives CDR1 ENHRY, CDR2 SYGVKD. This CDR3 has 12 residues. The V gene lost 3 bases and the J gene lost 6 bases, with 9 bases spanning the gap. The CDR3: CAISDKNFEQYV. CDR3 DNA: TGTGCCATCAGTGACAAGAACTTCGAGCAGTACGTC.

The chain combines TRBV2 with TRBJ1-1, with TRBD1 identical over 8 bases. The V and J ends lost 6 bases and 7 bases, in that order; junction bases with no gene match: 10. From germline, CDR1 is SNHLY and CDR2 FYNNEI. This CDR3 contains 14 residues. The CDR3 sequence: CASRVGQGAGEAFF. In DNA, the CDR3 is TGTGCCAGCAGGGTTGGACAGGGAGCGGGTGAAGCTTTCTTT.

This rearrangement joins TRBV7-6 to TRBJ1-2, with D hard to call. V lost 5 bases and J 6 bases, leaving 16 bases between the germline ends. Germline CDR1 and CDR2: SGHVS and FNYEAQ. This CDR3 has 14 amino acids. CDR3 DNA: TGTGCCAGCAGCCCTATTACGGGTTCAGATGGCTACACCTTC. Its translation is CASSPITGSDGYTF. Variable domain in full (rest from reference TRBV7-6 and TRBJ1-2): GAGVSQSPRYKVTKRGQDVALRCDPISGHVSLYWYRQALGQGPEFLTYFNYEAQQDKSGLPNDRFSAERPEGSISTLTIQRTEQRDSAMYRCASSPITGSDGYTFGSGTRLTVV.

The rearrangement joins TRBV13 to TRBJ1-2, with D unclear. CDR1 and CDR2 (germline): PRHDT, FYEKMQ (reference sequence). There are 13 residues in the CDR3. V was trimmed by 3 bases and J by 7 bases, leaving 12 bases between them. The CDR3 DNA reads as TGTGCCAGCAGCTTCCCTGGACCTAGTGGCTACACCTTC. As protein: CASSFPGPSGYTF.